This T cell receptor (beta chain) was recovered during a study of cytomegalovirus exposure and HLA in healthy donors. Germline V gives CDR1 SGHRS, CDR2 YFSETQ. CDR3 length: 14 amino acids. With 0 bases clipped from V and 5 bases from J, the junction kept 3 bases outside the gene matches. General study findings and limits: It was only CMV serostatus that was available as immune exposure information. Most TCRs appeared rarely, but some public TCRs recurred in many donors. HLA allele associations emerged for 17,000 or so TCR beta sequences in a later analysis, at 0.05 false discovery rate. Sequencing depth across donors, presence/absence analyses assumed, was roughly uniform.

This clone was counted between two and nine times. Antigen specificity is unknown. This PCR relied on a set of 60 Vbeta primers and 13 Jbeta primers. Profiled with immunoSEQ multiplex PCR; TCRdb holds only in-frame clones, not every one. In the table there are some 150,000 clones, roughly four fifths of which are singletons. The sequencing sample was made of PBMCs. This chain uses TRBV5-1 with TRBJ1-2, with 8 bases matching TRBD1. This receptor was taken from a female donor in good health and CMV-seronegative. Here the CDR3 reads CASSLGTGFYGYTF. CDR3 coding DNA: TGCGCCAGCAGCTTGGGGACAGGGTTTTATGGCTACACCTTC.